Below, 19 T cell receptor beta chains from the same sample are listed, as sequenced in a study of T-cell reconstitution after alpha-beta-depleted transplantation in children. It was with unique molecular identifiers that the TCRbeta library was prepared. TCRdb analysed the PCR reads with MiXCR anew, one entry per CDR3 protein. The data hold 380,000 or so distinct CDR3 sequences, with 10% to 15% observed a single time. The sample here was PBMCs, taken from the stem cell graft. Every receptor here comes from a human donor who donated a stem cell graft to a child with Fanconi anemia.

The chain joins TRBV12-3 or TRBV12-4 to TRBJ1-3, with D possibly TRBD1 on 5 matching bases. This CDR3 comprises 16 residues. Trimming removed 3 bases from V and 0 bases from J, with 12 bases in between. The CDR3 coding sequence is TGTGCCAGCAGTTTCCCAGGGACTAACTCTGGAAACACCATATATTTT. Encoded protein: CASSFPGTNSGNTIYF.

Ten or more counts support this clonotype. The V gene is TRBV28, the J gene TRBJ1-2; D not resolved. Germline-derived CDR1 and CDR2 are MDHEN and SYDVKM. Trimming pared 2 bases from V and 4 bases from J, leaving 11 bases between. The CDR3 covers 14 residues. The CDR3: CASSLRAGSYGYTF. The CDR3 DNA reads TGTGCCAGCAGTTTACGGGCAGGCTCCTATGGCTACACCTTC.

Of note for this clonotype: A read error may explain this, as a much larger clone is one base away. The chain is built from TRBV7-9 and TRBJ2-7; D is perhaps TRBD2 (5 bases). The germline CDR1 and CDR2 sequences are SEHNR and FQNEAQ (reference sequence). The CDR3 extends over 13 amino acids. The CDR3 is CSSSGGPSYEQYF. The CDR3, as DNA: TGTTCCAGCAGCGGCGGTCCCTCCTACGAGCAGTACTTC.

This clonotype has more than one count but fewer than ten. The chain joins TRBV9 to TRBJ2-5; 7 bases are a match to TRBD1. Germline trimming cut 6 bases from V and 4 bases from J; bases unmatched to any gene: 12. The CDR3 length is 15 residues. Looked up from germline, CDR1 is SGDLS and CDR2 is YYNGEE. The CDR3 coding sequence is TGTGCCAGCACAGTAAGGGGGCAGGGTCGAGAGACCCAGTACTTC. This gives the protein CASTVRGQGRETQYF. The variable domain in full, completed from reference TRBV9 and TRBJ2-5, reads DSGVTQTPKHLITATGQRVTLRCSPRSGDLSVYWYQQSLDQGLQFLIQYYNGEERAKGNILERFSAQQFPDLHSELNLSSLELGDSALYFCASTVRGQGRETQYFGPGTRLLVL.

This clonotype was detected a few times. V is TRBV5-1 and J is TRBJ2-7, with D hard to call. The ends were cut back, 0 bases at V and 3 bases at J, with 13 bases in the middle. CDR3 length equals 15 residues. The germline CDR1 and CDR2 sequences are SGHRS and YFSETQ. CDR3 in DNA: TGCGCCAGCAGCTTGGACCAGATGCTTGTCTACGAGCAGTACTTC. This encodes CASSLDQMLVYEQYF.

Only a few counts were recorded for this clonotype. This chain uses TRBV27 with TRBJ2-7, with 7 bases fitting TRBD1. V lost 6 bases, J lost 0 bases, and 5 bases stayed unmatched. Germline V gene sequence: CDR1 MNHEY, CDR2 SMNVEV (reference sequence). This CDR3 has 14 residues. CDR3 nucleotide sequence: TGTGCCAGCAGGCGGACAGGAGCCTCCTACGAGCAGTACTTC. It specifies CASRRTGASYEQYF.

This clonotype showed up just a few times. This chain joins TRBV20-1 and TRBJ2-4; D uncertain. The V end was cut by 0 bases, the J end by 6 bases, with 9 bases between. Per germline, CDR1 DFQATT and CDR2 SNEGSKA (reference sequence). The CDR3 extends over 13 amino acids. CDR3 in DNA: TGCAGTGCTAGAGATTTTTTGGGAAACATTCAGTACTTC. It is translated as CSARDFLGNIQYF.

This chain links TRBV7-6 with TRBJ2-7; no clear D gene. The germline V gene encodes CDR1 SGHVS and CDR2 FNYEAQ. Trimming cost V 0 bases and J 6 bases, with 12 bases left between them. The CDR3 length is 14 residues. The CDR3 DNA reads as TGTGCCAGCAGCTTAGCTGGCGGCTCAGGCGAGCAGTACTTC. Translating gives CASSLAGGSGEQYF.

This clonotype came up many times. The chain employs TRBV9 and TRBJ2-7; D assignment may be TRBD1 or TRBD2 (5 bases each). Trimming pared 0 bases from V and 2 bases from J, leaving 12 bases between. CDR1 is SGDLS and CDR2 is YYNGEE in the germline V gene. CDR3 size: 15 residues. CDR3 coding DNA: TGTGCCAGCAGCGTAGACGAGGGGTTAGCCTACGAGCAGTACTTC. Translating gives CASSVDEGLAYEQYF.

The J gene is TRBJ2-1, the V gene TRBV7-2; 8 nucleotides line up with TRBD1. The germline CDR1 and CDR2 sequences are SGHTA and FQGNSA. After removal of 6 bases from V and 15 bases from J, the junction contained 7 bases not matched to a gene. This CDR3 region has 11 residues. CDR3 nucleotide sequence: TGTGCCAGCAGTCCGGGACAGGCTAGGTTCTTC. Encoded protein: CASSPGQARFF.

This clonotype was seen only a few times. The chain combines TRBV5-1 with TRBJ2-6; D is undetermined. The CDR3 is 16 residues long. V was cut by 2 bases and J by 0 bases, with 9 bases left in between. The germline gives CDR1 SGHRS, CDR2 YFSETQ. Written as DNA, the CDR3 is TGCGCCAGCAGCTTAGGGTCCCGCTCTGGGGCCAACGTCCTGACTTTC. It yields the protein CASSLGSRSGANVLTF.

Here the CDR3 DNA reads TGCGCCAGCAGCTTGGCCGGGGGGCATGAAAAACTGTTTTTT. Encoded protein: CASSLAGGHEKLFF. J is TRBJ1-4 and V is TRBV5-1; tentatively, D is TRBD1 (6 bases). CDR1 SGHRS and CDR2 YFSETQ come from the germline V gene. This CDR3 has 14 amino acids. Trimming stripped 0 bases from V and 6 bases from J, with 9 bases between.

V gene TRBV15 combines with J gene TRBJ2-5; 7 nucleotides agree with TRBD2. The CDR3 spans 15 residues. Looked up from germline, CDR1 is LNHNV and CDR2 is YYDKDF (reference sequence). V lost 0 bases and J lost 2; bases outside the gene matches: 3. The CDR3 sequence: CATSRDRGGQETQYF. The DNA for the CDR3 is TGTGCCACCAGCAGAGATCGGGGAGGGCAAGAGACCCAGTACTTC.

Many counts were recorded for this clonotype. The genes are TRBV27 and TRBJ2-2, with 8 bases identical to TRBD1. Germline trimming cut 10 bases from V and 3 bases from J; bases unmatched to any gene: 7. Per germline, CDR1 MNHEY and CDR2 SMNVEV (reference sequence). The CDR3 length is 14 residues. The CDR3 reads CATRGLGDTGELFF. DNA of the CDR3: TGTGCCACCAGGGGGCTGGGTGACACCGGGGAGCTGTTTTTT.

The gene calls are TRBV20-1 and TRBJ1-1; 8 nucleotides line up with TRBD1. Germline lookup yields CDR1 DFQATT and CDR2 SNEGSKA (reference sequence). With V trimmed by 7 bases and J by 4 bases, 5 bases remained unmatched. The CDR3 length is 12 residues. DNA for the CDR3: TGCAGTGGACAGGGGTCCTCCACTGAAGCTTTCTTT. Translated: CSGQGSSTEAFF.

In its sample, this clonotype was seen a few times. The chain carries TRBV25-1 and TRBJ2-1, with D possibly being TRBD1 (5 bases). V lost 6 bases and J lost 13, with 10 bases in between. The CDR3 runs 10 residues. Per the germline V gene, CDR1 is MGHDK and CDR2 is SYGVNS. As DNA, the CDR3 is TGTGCCAGCAGGCTGGACAAACAGTTCTTC. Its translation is CASRLDKQFF.

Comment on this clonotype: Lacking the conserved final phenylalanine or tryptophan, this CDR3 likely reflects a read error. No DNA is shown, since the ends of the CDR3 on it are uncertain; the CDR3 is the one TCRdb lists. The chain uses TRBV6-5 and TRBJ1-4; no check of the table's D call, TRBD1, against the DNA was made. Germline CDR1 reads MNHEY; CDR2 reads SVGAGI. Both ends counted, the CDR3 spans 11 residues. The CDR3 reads CASNVQGLFSV.

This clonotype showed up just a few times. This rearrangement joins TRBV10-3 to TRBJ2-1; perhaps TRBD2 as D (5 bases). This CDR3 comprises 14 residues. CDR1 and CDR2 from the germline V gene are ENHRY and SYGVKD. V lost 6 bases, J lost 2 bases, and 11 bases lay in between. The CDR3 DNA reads TGTGCCATCAGGGGAGAGCCACCCTACAATGAGCAGTTCTTC. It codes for CAIRGEPPYNEQFF.

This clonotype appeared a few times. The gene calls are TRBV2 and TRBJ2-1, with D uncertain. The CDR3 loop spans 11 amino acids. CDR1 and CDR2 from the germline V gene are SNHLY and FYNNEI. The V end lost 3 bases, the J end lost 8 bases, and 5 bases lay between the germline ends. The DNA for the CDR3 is TGTGCCAGCAGTGATTGGCATGAGCAGTTCTTC. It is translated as CASSDWHEQFF. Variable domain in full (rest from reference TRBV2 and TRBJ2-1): EPEVTQTPSHQVTQMGQEVILRCVPISNHLYFYWYRQILGQKVEFLVSFYNNEISEKSEIFDDQFSVERPDGSNFTLKIRSTKLEDSAMYFCASSDWHEQFFGPGTRLTVL.